Listed below are T cell receptor beta chains from one sample, sequenced in a study of cytomegalovirus exposure and HLA in healthy donors. Profiled with immunoSEQ multiplex PCR; TCRdb holds only in-frame clones, not every one. This repertoire shows about 130,000 clones, 80% to 90% found once; its top ten account for approximately 6%. Source material: PBMCs. These receptors originate from a woman aged 40 to 55 in good health and CMV-seropositive. The CDR3 runs from the conserved cysteine through the conserved F or W. Fields, in order: V gene, J gene, CDR3 protein.

TRBV28	TRBJ1-5	CASHRDSGNQPQHF
TRBV10-1	TRBJ2-1	CARNPTSGRRYNEQFF
TRBV5-1	TRBJ2-5	CASSLGVEGVGTQYF
TRBV27	TRBJ1-5	CASSLKPPAALSGQPQHF
TRBV29-1	TRBJ2-7	CSVLTQGRGPYEQYF
TRBV7-9	TRBJ2-3	CASSFGQGLADTQYF
TRBV19	TRBJ2-3	CASSRGTDTQYF
TRBV13	TRBJ2-3	CASSPGTSGSSTDTQYF
TRBV30	TRBJ2-1	CAWSEGLAGDEQFF
TRBV4-2	TRBJ1-2	CASSQDLRGDRGNYGYTF
TRBV5-1	TRBJ2-4	CASSLGTGGIVGIQYF
TRBV7-3	TRBJ2-2	CASSPQLNTGELFF
TRBV7-9	TRBJ2-7	CASSRIDISYEQYF
TRBV4-2	TRBJ2-2	CASSQEGATGELFF
TRBV19	TRBJ2-7	CASSPSGGSSYEQYF
TRBV27	TRBJ2-2	CASSYIRRGLFRGRGRTGELFF
TRBV11-1	TRBJ2-1	CASSLGDRYNEQFF
TRBV6-5	TRBJ1-5	CASSYSGGHSNQPQHF
TRBV19	TRBJ2-7	CASSQGGGEQYF
TRBV10-3	TRBJ2-5	CAIREEATRTQYF
TRBV7-3	TRBJ2-2	CASSRRVATGELFF
TRBV7-9	TRBJ2-5	CASSSQQGRETQYF
TRBV29-1	TRBJ2-7	CSVLEGREQYF
TRBV13	TRBJ1-1	CASSPRQGYTEAFF
TRBV29-1	TRBJ1-2	CSVASGNYGYTF
TRBV19	TRBJ2-4	CASSDYFGLRF
TRBV10-3	TRBJ2-1	CAITPGQGNNEQFF
TRBV5-6	TRBJ2-5	CASSRTNQETQYF
TRBV10-1	.	CATPLGSTPLYEQYF
TRBV5-1	TRBJ1-2	CASSREGQGHGYTF
TRBV30	.	CAFQRPTRSYEQYF
TRBV7-8	TRBJ1-1	CASTPLGQIMNTEAFF
TRBV7-9	TRBJ1-4	CASSRNRATNEKLFF
TRBV7-9	TRBJ2-3	CASSLAASGNTDTQYF
TRBV5-1	TRBJ1-1	CVSSLEPEANTEAFF
TRBV2	TRBJ2-1	CASGLAGSYNEQFF
TRBV6-1	TRBJ1-4	CASLGQRNEKLFF
TRBV13	TRBJ1-1	CASSLGSGTGATEAFF
TRBV28	TRBJ2-7	CASTPQPGNEQYF
TRBV2	TRBJ2-7	CASRTGTGVWHEQYF
TRBV4-2	TRBJ2-1	CASSQGSGDVNEQFF
TRBV7-9	TRBJ2-2	CASSLVGRVTGELFF